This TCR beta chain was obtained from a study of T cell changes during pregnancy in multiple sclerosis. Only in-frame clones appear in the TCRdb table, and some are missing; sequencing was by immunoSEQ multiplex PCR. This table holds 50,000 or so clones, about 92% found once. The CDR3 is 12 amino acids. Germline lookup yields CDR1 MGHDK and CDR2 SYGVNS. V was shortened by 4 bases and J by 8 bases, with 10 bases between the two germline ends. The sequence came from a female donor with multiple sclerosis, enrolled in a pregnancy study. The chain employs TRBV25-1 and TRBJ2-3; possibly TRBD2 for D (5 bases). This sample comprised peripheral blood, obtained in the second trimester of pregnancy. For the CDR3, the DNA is TGTGCCAGCAGTGGAACTAGAGGTACGCAGTATTTT. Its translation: CASSGTRGTQYF.